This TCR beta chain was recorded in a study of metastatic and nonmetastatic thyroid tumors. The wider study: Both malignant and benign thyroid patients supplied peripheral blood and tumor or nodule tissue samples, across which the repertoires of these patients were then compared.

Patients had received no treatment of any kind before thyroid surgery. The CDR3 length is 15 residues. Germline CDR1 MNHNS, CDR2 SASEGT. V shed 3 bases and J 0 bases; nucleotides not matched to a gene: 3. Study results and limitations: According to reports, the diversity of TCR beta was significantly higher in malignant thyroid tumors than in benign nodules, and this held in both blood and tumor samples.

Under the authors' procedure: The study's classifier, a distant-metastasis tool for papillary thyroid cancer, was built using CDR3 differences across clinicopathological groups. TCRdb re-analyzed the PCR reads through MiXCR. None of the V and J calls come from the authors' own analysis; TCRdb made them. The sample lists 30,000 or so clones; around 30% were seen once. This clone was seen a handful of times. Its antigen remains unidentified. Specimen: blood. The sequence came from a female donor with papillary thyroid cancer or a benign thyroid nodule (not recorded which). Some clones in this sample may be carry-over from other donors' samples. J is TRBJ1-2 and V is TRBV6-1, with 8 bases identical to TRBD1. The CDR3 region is CASSEGQVANYGYTF. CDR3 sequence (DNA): TGTGCCAGCAGTGAGGGACAGGTGGCTAACTATGGCTACACCTTC.